This passage covers 9 T cell receptor beta chains from one sample sequenced in a study of control samples from healthy donors and cancer patients. The protocol was immunoSEQ multiplex PCR, while the TCRdb copy is restricted to in-frame clones and leaves out a portion. The sample has 150,000 or so clones, approximately 93% seen once. Sequenced input: blood. These receptor sequences come from a man aged 18 to 30 in good health.

The chain couples TRBV7-9 to TRBJ2-7; TRBD1 matches at 12 bases. J lost 6 bases, V lost 5 bases, and 5 bases had no gene match. This CDR3 is 14 amino acids long. Looked up from germline, CDR1 is SEHNR and CDR2 is FQNEAQ (reference sequence). CDR3: CASSPGTGGVEQYF. CDR3 sequence (DNA): TGTGCCAGCAGCCCGGGGACAGGGGGCGTCGAGCAGTACTTC. The full variable domain, rest sourced from reference TRBV7-9 and TRBJ2-7, is DTGVSQNPRHKITKRGQNVTFRCDPISEHNRLYWYRQTLGQGPEFLTYFQNEAQLEKSRLLSDRFSAERPKGSFSTLEIQRTEQGDSAMYLCASSPGTGGVEQYFGPGTRLTVT.

This chain uses TRBV20-1 with TRBJ1-2; the D is unclear. V was pared by 3 bases and J by 5 bases, with 7 bases between. The CDR3 is 11 amino acids. CDR1 and CDR2 from the germline V gene are DFQATT and SNEGSKA (reference sequence). This CDR3 is CSASVGYGYTF. The CDR3 DNA reads TGCAGTGCTAGTGTGGGGTATGGCTACACCTTC.

V and J are TRBV3-1 (or the pseudogene TRBV3-2) and TRBJ1-2; a possible D gene is TRBD1 (6 bases). This CDR3 spans 15 amino acids. V dropped 5 bases and J dropped 4 bases, with 17 bases sitting between them. The germline gives CDR1 LGHDT, CDR2 YNNKEL (reference sequence). CDR3 in amino acids: CASSKTGGRGYGYTF. CDR3 sequence (DNA): TGTGCCAGCAGCAAAACGGGGGGCAGGGGCTATGGCTACACCTTC.

The V and J genes are TRBV28 and TRBJ1-2; 9 bases agree with TRBD1. This CDR3 region has 14 residues. The germline V gene encodes CDR1 MDHEN and CDR2 SYDVKM. The V and J ends lost 6 bases and 7 bases, in that order; junction bases with no gene match: 9. The CDR3 bases are TGTGCCAGCAGGGGACAGGGCGGGCGTTTTGGCTACACCTTC. It yields the protein CASRGQGGRFGYTF.

The rearrangement uses TRBV12-3 or TRBV12-4 and TRBJ1-2; D ambiguous. This CDR3 region has 13 residues. Trimming cost V 6 bases and J 2 bases, with 10 bases left between them. In DNA form, the CDR3 reads TGTGCCAGCAGCTTTGAGGGCAACTATGGCTACACCTTC. Its protein is CASSFEGNYGYTF.

The chain carries TRBV19 and TRBJ1-1, with TRBD1 as a possible D gene (6 bases). CDR3 length: 14 residues. Germline V gene lookup returns CDR1 LNHDA and CDR2 SQIVND (reference sequence). V was shortened by 2 bases and J by 2 bases, with 9 bases between the two germline ends. CDR3 region: CASSIKQGNTEAFF. Written as DNA, the CDR3 is TGTGCCAGTAGTATAAAACAGGGCAACACTGAAGCTTTCTTT.

This rearrangement joins TRBV6-6 to TRBJ2-1; D remains ambiguous. The V end lost 2 bases, the J end lost 0 bases, and 11 bases lay between the germline ends. Germline CDR1 is MNHNY and CDR2 is SVGAGI (reference sequence). There are 16 residues in the CDR3. The chain's CDR3 is CASSYVRRSSYNEQFF. The CDR3 DNA reads TGTGCCAGCAGTTACGTACGTAGAAGCTCCTACAATGAGCAGTTCTTC.

The rearrangement joins TRBV20-1 to TRBJ2-3; a weak D match, TRBD2 (6 bases). CDR3 length: 15 residues. Germline CDR1 reads DFQATT; CDR2 reads SNEGSKA (reference sequence). V dropped 6 bases and J dropped 2 bases, with 18 bases sitting between them. DNA of the CDR3: TGCAGTGCGAGTAGGGACTTCCTTCTCACAGATACGCAGTATTTT. Protein: CSASRDFLLTDTQYF.

The chain links TRBV15 to TRBJ1-5; 7 nucleotides agree with TRBD1. The CDR3 sequence is 15 residues long. The V gene's germline CDR1 is LNHNV and CDR2 YYDKDF (reference sequence). With V trimmed by 2 bases and J by 4 bases, 5 bases remained unmatched. For the CDR3, the DNA is TGTGCCACCAGCAGAAGAGGGACAGATAATCAGCCCCAGCATTTT. Its protein product is CATSRRGTDNQPQHF.